This TCR beta chain was retrieved from a study of cytomegalovirus exposure and HLA in healthy donors. The PCR used 60 Vbeta and 13 Jbeta primers. Data came from immunoSEQ multiplex PCR; TCRdb stores just in-frame clones and leaves some out. The sample shows approximately 31,000 clones, about 87% of them seen only once. On this clone itself: The antigen is undetermined.

The ends lost 2 bases at V and 4 bases at J; junction bases unmatched: 1. This CDR3 is 14 amino acids long. The germline V gene has CDR1 KGHSH and CDR2 LQKENI. Whole-study findings and limits: Most TCR sequences were uncommon, yet certain public TCRs appeared in many donors. As a later analysis revealed, the rate of TCR association differed by HLA locus, with DRB1 most and HLA-C fewest. Compared with the roughly 670-donor mean, an Asian-associated ancestry cluster reportedly had fewer N-insertions, according to a later analysis.

This chain links TRBV18 with TRBJ1-4; 7 bases are a match to TRBD1. Sequencing used PBMCs. The sequence was obtained from a boy between 5 and 17 years old in good health and CMV-seronegative. CDR3 residues: CASSPYRGNEKLFF. CDR3 in DNA: TGTGCCAGCTCACCATACAGGGGTAATGAAAAACTGTTTTTT.